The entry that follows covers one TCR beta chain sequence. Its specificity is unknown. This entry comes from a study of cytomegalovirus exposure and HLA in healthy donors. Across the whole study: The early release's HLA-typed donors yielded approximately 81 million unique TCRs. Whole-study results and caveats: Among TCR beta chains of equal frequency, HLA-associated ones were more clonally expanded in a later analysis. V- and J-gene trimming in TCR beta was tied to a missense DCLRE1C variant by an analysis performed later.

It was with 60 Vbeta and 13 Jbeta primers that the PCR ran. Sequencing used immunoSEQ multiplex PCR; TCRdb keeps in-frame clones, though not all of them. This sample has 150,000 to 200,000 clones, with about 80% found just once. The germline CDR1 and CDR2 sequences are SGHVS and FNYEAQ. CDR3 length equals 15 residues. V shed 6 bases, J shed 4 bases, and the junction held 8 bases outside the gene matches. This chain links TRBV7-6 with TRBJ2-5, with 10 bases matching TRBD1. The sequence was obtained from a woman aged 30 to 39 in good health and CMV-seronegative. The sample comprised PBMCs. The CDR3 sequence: CASSPGTGVRETQYF. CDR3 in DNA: TGTGCCAGCAGTCCCGGGACAGGGGTTAGAGAGACCCAGTACTTC. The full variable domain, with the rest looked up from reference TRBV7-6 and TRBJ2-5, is GAGVSQSPRYKVTKRGQDVALRCDPISGHVSLYWYRQALGQGPEFLTYFNYEAQQDKSGLPNDRFSAERPEGSISTLTIQRTEQRDSAMYRCASSPGTGVRETQYFGPGTRLLVL.